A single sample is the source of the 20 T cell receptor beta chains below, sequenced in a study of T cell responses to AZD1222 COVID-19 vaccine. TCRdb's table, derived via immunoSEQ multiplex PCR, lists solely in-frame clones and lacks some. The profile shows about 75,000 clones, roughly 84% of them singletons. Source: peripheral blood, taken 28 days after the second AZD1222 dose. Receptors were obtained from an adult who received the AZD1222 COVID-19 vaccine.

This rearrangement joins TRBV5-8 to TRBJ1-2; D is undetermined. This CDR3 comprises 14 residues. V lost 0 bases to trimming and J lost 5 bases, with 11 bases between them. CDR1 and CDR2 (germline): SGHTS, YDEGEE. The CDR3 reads CASSLEGLLYGYTF. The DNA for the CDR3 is TGTGCCAGCAGCTTGGAAGGTCTGCTTTATGGCTACACCTTC.

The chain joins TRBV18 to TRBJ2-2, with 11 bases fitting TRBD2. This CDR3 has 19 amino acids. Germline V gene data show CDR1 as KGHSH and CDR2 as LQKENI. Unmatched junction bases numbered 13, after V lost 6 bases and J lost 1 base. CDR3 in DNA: TGTGCCAGCTCCGGACCAATGGCTAGCGGGGGGTTGAACACCGGGGAGCTGTTTTTT. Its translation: CASSGPMASGGLNTGELFF.

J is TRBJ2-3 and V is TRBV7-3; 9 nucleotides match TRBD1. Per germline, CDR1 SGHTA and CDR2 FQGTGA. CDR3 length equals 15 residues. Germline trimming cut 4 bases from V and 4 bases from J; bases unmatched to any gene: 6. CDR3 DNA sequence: TGTGCCAGCAGCTCGCGGACAGGGGTATCAGATACGCAGTATTTT. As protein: CASSSRTGVSDTQYF.

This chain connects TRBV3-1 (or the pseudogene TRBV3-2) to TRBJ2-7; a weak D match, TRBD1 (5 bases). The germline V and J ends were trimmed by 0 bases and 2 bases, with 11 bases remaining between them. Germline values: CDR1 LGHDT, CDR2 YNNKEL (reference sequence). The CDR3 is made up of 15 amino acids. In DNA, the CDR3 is TGTGCCAGCAGCCAAGATCAGGGCGCCGCCTACGAGCAGTACTTC. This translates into CASSQDQGAAYEQYF.

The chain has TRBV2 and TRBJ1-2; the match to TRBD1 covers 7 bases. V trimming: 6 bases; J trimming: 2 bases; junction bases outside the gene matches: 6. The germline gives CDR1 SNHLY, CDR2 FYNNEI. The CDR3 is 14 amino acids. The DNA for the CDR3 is TGTGCCAGCAGCCCGTCAGGGGGAAACTATGGCTACACCTTC. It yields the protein CASSPSGGNYGYTF.

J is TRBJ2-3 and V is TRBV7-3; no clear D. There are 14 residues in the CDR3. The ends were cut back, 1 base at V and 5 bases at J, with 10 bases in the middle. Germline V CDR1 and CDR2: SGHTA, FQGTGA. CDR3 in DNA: TGTGCCAGCAGCTTAAGAAGATGGCAAGATACGCAGTATTTT. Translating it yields CASSLRRWQDTQYF.

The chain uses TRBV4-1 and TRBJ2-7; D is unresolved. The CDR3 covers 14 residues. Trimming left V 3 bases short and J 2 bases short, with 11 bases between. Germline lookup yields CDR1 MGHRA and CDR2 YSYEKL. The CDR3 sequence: CASSQSPATYEQYF. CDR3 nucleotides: TGCGCCAGCAGCCAGTCGCCGGCTACCTACGAGCAGTACTTC.

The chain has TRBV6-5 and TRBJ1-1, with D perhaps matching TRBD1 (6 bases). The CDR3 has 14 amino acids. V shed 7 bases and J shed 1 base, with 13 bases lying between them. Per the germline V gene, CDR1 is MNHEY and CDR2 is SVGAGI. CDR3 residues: CASTYSQGNTEAFF. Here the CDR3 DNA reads TGTGCCAGCACGTATTCACAGGGGAACACTGAAGCTTTCTTT.

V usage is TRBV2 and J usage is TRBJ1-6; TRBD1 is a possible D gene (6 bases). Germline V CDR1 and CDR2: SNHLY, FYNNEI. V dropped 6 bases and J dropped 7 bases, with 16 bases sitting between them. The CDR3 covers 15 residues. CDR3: CASSVNRVGNSPLHF. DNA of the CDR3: TGTGCCAGCAGCGTTAACAGGGTTGGGAATTCACCCCTCCACTTT.

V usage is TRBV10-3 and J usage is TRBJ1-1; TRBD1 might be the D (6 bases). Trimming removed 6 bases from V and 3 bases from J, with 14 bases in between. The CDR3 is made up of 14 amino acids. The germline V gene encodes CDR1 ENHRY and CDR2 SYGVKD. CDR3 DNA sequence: TGTGCCATCAGGGGGGCAGGGGAGCACACTGAAGCTTTCTTT. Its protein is CAIRGAGEHTEAFF.

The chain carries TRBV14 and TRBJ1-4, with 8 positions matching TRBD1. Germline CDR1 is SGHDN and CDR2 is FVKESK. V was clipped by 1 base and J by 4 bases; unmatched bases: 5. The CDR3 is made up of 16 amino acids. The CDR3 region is CASSQAQGAINEKLFF. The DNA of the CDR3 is TGTGCCAGCAGCCAAGCTCAGGGGGCGATTAATGAAAAACTGTTTTTT.

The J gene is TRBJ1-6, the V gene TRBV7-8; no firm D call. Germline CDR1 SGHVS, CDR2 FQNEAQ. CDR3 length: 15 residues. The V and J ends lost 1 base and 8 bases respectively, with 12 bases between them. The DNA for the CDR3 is TGTGCCAGCAGCTTAGGGGCCGTGGGAGATTCACCCCTCCACTTT. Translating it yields CASSLGAVGDSPLHF.

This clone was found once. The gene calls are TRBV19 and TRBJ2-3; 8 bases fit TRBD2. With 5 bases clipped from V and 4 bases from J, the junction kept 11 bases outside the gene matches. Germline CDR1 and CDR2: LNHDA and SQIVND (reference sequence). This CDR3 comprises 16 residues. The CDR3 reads CASSSPAGETSDTQYF. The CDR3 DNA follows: TGTGCCAGTAGTTCTCCAGCGGGGGAGACATCAGATACGCAGTATTTT.

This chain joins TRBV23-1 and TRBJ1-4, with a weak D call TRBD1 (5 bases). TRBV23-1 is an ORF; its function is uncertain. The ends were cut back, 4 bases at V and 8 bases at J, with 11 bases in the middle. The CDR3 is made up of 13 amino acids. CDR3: CASSLERGEKLFF. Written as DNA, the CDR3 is TGCGCCAGCAGTCTGGAAAGGGGCGAAAAACTGTTTTTT.

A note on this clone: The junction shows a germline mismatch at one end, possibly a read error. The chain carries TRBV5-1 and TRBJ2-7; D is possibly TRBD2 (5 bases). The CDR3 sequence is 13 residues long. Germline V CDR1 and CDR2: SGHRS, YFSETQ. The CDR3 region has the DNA TGCGCCAGCGGCTTCGGGTCGGGGTACGAGCAGTACTTC. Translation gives CASGFGSGYEQYF. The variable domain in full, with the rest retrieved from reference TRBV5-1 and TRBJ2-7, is KAGVTQTPRYLIKTRGQQVTLSCSPISGHRSVSWYQQTPGQGLQFLFEYFSETQRNKGNFPGRFSGRQFSNSRSEMNVSTLELGDSALYLCASGFGSGYEQYFGPGTRLTVT.

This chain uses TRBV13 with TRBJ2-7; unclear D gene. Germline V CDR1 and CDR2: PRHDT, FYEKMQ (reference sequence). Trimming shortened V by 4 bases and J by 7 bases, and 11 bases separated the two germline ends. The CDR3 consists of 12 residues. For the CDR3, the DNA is TGTGCCAGCAGCTCTGACTTAAGGGAGCAGTACTTC. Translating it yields CASSSDLREQYF.

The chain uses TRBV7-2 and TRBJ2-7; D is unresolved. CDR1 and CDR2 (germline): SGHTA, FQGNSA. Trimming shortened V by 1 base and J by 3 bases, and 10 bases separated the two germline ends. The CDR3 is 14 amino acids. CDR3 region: CASSLDWSDYEQYF. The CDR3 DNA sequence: TGTGCCAGCAGCTTAGATTGGTCCGACTACGAGCAGTACTTC. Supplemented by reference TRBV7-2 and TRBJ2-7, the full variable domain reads GAGVSQSPSNKVTEKGKDVELRCDPISGHTALYWYRQSLGQGLEFLIYFQGNSAPDKSGLPSDRFSAERTGGSVSTLTIQRTQQEDSAVYLCASSLDWSDYEQYFGPGTRLTVT.

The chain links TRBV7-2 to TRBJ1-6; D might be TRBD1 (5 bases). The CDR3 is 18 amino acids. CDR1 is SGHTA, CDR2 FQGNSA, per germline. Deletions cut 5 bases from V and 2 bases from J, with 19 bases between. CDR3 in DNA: TGTGCCAGCAGCCCTGGGACCGATACGGGCCCCTATAATTCACCCCTCCACTTT. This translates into CASSPGTDTGPYNSPLHF.

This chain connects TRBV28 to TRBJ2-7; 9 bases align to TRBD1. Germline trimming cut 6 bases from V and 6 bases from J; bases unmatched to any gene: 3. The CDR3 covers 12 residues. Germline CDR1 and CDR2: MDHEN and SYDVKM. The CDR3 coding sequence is TGTGCCAGCAGACTGACAGGGGGCGAGCAGTACTTC. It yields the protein CASRLTGGEQYF.

The DNA of the CDR3 is TGTGCCAGCAGCGCCGATCTAGGTTCCTACGAGCAGTACTTC. Its protein product is CASSADLGSYEQYF. The rearrangement uses TRBV7-2 and TRBJ2-7; D call uncertain. Germline lookup yields CDR1 SGHTA and CDR2 FQGNSA. The V end lost 5 bases, the J end lost 1 base, and 12 bases lay between the germline ends. CDR3 size: 14 residues.